This entry lists 7 T cell receptor beta chains sequenced from one sample in a study of blood T cells in healthy people across ages. The authors ran a second PCR of 7 to 11 cycles using a sample-barcoded 5' primer and a J-beta primer mix. TCRdb reprocessed the 5' RACE reads via MiXCR and lists one record per CDR3 protein. This table holds 910,000 or so distinct CDR3 sequences, about 53% found once. Sequenced material: blood. The receptors were gathered from a woman aged 60-75 years in good health.

This clonotype was recorded a few times. The J gene is TRBJ2-1, the V gene TRBV5-1, with D tentatively TRBD2 (5 bases). This CDR3 comprises 18 residues. V gave up 1 base and J gave up 0 bases, with 17 bases separating them. Germline-derived CDR1 and CDR2 are SGHRS and YFSETQ. DNA of the CDR3: TGCGCCAGCAGCTTGAGGTACGGGCGGGCAGCCTCCTACAATGAGCAGTTCTTC. Its protein product is CASSLRYGRAASYNEQFF.

The chain combines TRBV6-1 with TRBJ2-7, with 7 bases matching TRBD2. The DNA end lines up better with TRBJ2-5; the J call may be wrong. Germline CDR1 MNHNS, CDR2 SASEGT. The CDR3 totals 15 residues. Here the CDR3 reads CASSELRTRLGTQYF. CDR3 in DNA: TGTGCCAGCAGTGAATTACGGACTAGACTTGGGACCCAGTACTTC.

This clonotype has more than one count but fewer than ten. The chain recombines TRBV28 with TRBJ1-6; no reliable D call. The CDR3 is made up of 14 amino acids. V lost 7 bases and J lost 7, with 14 bases in between. Per the germline V gene, CDR1 is MDHEN and CDR2 is SYDVKM. The CDR3 loop reads CASNPPGENSPLHF. CDR3 nucleotide sequence: TGTGCCAGCAACCCCCCAGGAGAAAATTCACCCCTCCACTTT.

There are a few counts of this clonotype. The DNA for the CDR3 is TGTGCCAGCACGGGCAGGTCAAATACGCAGTATTTT. Residues: CASTGRSNTQYF. V usage is TRBV7-9 and J usage is TRBJ2-3; D gene uncertain. With 7 bases removed from V and 7 bases from J, the gap between germline ends came to 12 bases. The CDR3 sequence is 12 residues long. CDR1 is SEHNR and CDR2 is FQNEAQ in the germline V gene (reference sequence).

This clonotype was observed a handful of times. The chain carries TRBV4-3 and TRBJ2-5; D gene unclear. Germline assignment: CDR1 LGHNA and CDR2 YSLEER. The CDR3 length is 13 residues. V lost 0 bases to trimming and J lost 5 bases, with 7 bases between them. CDR3 sequence: CASSQEVMETQYF. CDR3 DNA sequence: TGCGCCAGCAGCCAAGAAGTAATGGAGACCCAGTACTTC.

V is TRBV29-1 and J is TRBJ1-2; D is unresolved. There are 11 residues in the CDR3. Germline CDR1 SQVTM, CDR2 ANQGSEA. The V end was cut by 6 bases, the J end by 4 bases, with 9 bases between. The CDR3 region has the DNA TGCAGCGTCGTCCCGGTCTATGGCTACACCTTC. This translates into CSVVPVYGYTF.

For this clonotype: A much larger clonotype is one base distant, so this may be a read error. V is TRBV29-1 and J is TRBJ2-7; D gene unclear. The CDR3 length is 14 residues. The germline V gene encodes CDR1 SQVTM and CDR2 ANQGSEA. This CDR3 is CSVEVVDPSYGQYF. The CDR3 nucleotides read TGCAGCGTTGAAGTGGTGGACCCCTCCTACGGGCAGTACTTC.